This TCR beta chain was identified in a study of CD8+ T cells in alopecia areata. For the study at large: Dosing with tofacitinib proceeded for 6 to 18 months, followed by 6 months off drug.

The CDR3 runs to 15 residues. Trimming left V 5 bases short and J 11 bases short, with 24 bases between. CDR1 SGHAT and CDR2 FQNNGV come from the germline V gene. RNA was extracted and reverse transcribed into cDNA as the sequencing template. TCRdb keeps only in-frame clones here, not all; method: immunoSEQ multiplex PCR. The repertoire consists of around 65,000 clones, with around 49% occurring once and the leading ten covering 15% to 20%. This chain joins TRBV11-2 and TRBJ2-5, with D perhaps given as TRBD1 or TRBD2 (5 bases each). The receptor was derived from a human donor with alopecia areata. The sequenced sample was CD8+ T cells sorted from blood, obtained at week 0. CDR3: CASSPDSGGASRQYF. The DNA for the CDR3 is TGTGCCAGCAGCCCCGACAGTGGTGGGGCTAGCCGACAGTACTTC.